The 3 T cell receptor beta chains below come from one sample, sequenced in a study of Tregs in tolerant kidney transplant recipients. Mixed chimerism was transient after nonmyeloablative marrow transplants from related graft donors. Profiling relied on immunoSEQ multiplex PCR, and the TCRdb table lists in-frame clones only, not all of them. The sample lists 80,000 or so clones, around nine tenths occurring once. Material: CD4+ T cells from blood (PBMCs), obtained 24 months after the transplant. The receptor set was obtained from a human patient who received a combined kidney and bone marrow transplant. Some T cells may be supplied by the graft donor.

CDR3 amino acids: CASFRPLSTSGSYEQYF. In nucleotides, the CDR3 is TGTGCCAGCTTTAGACCTCTATCGACTAGCGGGAGTTACGAGCAGTACTTC. The chain couples TRBV27 to TRBJ2-7; 12 nucleotides agree with TRBD2. The V gene's germline CDR1 is MNHEY and CDR2 SMNVEV (reference sequence). The V and J ends lost 8 bases and 4 bases, in that order; junction bases with no gene match: 15. CDR3 length: 17 residues.

This chain connects TRBV4-1 to TRBJ2-7; D perhaps matches TRBD1 (8 bases). The length of the CDR3 is 17 residues. V lost 1 base and J lost 3, with 19 bases in between. Germline V lookup: CDR1 MGHRA, CDR2 YSYEKL. CDR3 protein: CASSQVQTGGEVYEQYF. In DNA form, the CDR3 reads TGCGCCAGCAGCCAAGTCCAAACAGGGGGGGAAGTCTACGAGCAGTACTTC.

This clone was observed once. V usage is TRBV15 and J usage is TRBJ2-1; perhaps TRBD2 as D (7 bases). Trimming took off 6 bases at V and 4 bases at J, with 22 bases between the two ends. The CDR3 is 17 amino acids. CDR1 and CDR2 from the germline V gene are LNHNV and YYDKDF (reference sequence). This chain's CDR3 is CATRGGGPPFLYNEQFF. As DNA, the CDR3 is TGTGCCACCAGAGGGGGGGGCCCCCCCTTCCTTTACAATGAGCAGTTCTTC.